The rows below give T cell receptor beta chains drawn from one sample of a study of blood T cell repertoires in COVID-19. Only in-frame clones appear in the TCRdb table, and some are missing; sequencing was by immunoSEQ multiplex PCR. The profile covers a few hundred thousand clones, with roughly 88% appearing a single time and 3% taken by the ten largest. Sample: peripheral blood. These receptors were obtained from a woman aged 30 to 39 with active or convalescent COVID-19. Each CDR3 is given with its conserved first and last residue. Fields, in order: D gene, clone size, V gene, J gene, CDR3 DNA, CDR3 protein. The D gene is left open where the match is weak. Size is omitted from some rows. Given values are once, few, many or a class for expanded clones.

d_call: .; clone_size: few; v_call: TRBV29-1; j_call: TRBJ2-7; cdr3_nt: TGCAGCGTTGTTCGGGACTCCTACGAGCAGTACTTC; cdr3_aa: CSVVRDSYEQYF
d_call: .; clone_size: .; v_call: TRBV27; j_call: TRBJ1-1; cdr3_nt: TGTGCCAGCAGTTTGACAGGCCTGAACACTGAAGCTTTCTTT; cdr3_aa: CASSLTGLNTEAFF
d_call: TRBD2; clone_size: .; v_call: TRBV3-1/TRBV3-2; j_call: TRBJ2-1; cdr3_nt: TGTGCCAGCAGCCCCACTTACGGGACCACAGCGGGGTCAAATGAGCAGTTCTTC; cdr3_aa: CASSPTYGTTAGSNEQFF
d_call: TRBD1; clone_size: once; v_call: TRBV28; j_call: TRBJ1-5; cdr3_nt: TGTGCCAGCAGTTCCCCGGGACAGGGCACAATGGCCCAGCATTTT; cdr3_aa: CASSSPGQGTMAQHF
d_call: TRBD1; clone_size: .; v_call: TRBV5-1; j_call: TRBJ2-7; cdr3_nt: TGCGCCAGCAGCTGGGGGGACAGGGGCCGCCTATCCTACGAGCAGTACTTC; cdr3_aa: CASSWGDRGRLSYEQYF
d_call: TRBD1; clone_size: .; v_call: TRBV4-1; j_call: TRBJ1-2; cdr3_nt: TGCGCCAGCAGCCAAGCCCCACTGACAGGGCCCTTCAACTATGGCTACACCTTC; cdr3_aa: CASSQAPLTGPFNYGYTF
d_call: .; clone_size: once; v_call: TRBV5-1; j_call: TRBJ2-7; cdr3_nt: TGCGCCAGCAGGGTGGCAGGGTCCTACGAGCAGTACTTC; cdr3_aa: CASRVAGSYEQYF
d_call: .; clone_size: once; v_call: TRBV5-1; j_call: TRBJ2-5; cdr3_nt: TGCGCCAGCAGCCTCCGGGCCCGGGGGGAGACCCAGTACTTC; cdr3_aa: CASSLRARGETQYF
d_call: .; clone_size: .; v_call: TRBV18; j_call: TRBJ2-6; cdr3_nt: TGTGCCAGCTCCGACATCCCTGGGGCCAACGTCCTGACTTTC; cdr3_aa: CASSDIPGANVLTF
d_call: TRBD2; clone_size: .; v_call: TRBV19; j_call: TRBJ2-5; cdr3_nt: TGTGCCAGTAGTATCGAGGTCACGGGGGGACGCCAAGAGACCCAGTACTTC; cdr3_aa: CASSIEVTGGRQETQYF
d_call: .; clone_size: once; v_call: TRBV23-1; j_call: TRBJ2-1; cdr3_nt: TGCGCCAGCAGTCAATCGAGTTACAGGCAATTATGGCAGTTCTTC; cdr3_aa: CASSQSSYRQLWQFF
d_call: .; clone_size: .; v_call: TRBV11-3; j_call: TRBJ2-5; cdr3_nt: TGTGCCAGCAGCCCGGGCGGGGCAGGGCAAGAGACCCAGTACTTC; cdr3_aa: CASSPGGAGQETQYF
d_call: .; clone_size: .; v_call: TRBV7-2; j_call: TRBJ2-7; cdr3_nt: TGTGCCAGCAGCTTAGACGGGGGGCGCCCCTCCTACGAGCAGTACTTC; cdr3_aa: CASSLDGGRPSYEQYF
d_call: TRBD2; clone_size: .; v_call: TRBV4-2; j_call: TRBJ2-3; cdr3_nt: TGTGCCAGCAGCCAAGGTGCCCTAGCGGGGGGTTGGGGCACAGATACGCAGTATTTT; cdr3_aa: CASSQGALAGGWGTDTQYF
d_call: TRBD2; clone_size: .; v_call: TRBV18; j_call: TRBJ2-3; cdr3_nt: TGTGCCAGCTCACCACTAGCGGGGGCCAGCACAGATACGCAGTATTTT; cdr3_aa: CASSPLAGASTDTQYF
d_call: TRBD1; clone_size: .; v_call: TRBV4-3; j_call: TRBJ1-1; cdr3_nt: TGCGCCAGCAGCCAAGACACAGGGGACTACACTGAAGCTTTCTTT; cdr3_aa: CASSQDTGDYTEAFF
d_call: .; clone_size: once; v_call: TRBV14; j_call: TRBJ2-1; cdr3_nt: TGTGCCAGCAGCCCCTCCCCAGTCTCCTACAATGAGCAGTTCTTC; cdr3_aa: CASSPSPVSYNEQFF
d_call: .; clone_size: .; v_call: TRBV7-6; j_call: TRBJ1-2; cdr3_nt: TGTGCCAGCAGTCCACCGGGGGGCGACTATGGCTACACCTTC; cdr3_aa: CASSPPGGDYGYTF
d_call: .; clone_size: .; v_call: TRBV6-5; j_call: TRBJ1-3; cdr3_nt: TGTGCCAGCAGTTACTCACAGGAACTCTCTGGAAACACCATATATTTT; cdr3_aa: CASSYSQELSGNTIYF
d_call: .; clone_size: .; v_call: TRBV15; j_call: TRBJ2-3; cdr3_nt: TGTGCCACCAGCAGAGGGGAGGAGGCAGATACGCAGTATTTT; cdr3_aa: CATSRGEEADTQYF
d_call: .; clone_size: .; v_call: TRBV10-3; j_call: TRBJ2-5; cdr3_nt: TGTGCCATCAGTGAGTCGGGCGGGTATCAAGAGACCCAGTACTTC; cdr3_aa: CAISESGGYQETQYF
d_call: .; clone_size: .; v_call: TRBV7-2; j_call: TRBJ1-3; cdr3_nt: TGTGCCAGCAGCTTTACTGGAGGAGGAAACACCATATATTTT; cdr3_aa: CASSFTGGGNTIYF
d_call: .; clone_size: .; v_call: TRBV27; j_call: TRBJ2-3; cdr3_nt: TGTGCCAGCAGTTTAGCAGCGGGCCAAAAGGGGGATACGCAGTATTTT; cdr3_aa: CASSLAAGQKGDTQYF
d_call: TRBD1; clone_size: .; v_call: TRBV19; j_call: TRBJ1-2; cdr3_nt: TGTGCCAGTAGTTCGCAGACAGGGGAGGCCTATGGCTACACCTTC; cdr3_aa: CASSSQTGEAYGYTF
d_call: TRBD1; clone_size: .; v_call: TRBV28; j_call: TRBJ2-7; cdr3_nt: TGTGCCAGCCACCGACAGGGGTACGAGCAGTACTTC; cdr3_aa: CASHRQGYEQYF
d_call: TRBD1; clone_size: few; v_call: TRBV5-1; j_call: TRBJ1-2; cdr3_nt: TGCGCCAGCAGCTTGGGACAGGGGTCGGGCGGCTACACCTTC; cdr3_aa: CASSLGQGSGGYTF
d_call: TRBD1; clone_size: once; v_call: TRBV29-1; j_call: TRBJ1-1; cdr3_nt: TGCAGCGGGACAGGGATGGATTCTTCGTACACTGAAGCTTTCTTT; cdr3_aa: CSGTGMDSSYTEAFF
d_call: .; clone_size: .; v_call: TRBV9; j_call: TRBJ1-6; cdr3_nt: TGTGCCAGCAGCGTACAATCAGGGTCACCCCTCCACTTT; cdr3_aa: CASSVQSGSPLHF
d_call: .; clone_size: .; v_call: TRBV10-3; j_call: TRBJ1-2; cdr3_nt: TGTGCCATCACACGCGACGAGGCAGCCTATGGCTACACCTTC; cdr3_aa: CAITRDEAAYGYTF
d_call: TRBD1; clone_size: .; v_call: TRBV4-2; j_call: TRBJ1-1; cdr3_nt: TGTGCCAGCAGCCCCCTAAGAGGCGGACAGGGGACCGTCCGGAACACTGAAGCTTTCTTT; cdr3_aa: CASSPLRGGQGTVRNTEAFF
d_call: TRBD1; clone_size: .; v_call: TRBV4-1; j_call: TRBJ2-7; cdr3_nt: TGCGCCAGCAGCCAGCTGGACAGGGGATACGAGCAGTACTTC; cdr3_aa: CASSQLDRGYEQYF